These T cell receptor beta chains were read from a single sample in a study of Ad26.COV2.S vaccination and SARS-CoV-2 variants. Clones were read by immunoSEQ multiplex PCR, and TCRdb kept only the in-frame ones, dropping some. The table has about 680,000 clones, roughly 90% seen once. Sequenced material: peripheral blood, taken in a trial of Ad26.COV2.S vaccine versus placebo. The receptors here all came from a person between 18 and 60 years old who received the Ad26.COV2.S COVID-19 vaccine or a placebo. Each CDR3 is given with its conserved first and last residue.

>TRBJ2-7|TRBV4-2|17
CASSHPARGQSSYEQYF
>TRBJ1-2|TRBV30|13
CAWSPLDTSGYTF
>TRBJ2-7|TRBV6-5|14
CASSYGGSRYEQYF
>TRBJ2-7|TRBV7-2|16
CASSLIGGANSYEQYF
>TRBJ2-3|TRBV24-1|14
CATSLGDPADTQYF
>TRBJ2-4|TRBV9|15
CASSVASGPRNIQYF
>TRBJ1-1|TRBV18|15
CASSSDVLGGTEAFF
>TRBJ2-1|TRBV5-1|11
CASSLGGEQFF
>TRBJ2-3|TRBV6-5|16
CVSSYGTSGSADTQYF
>TRBJ1-1|TRBV4-1|16
CASSQDSGEGNTEAFF
>TRBJ1-2|TRBV7-9|13
CASSPQPNYGYTF
>TRBJ2-3|TRBV5-1|15
CASSSTFGRTDTQYF
>TRBJ1-3|TRBV6-5|15
CAGRDRGRAGNTIYF
>TRBJ2-7|TRBV24-1|13
CATSDDSPNEQYF
>TRBJ1-1|TRBV12-3/TRBV12-4|11
CASSLGPRGGF
>TRBJ2-3|TRBV30|14
CAWSRTSGIDTQYF
>TRBJ1-1|TRBV2|14
CASSERDRNTEAFF
>TRBJ2-6|TRBV3-1/TRBV3-2|17
CASSQERTTSGANVLTF
>TRBJ2-1|TRBV19|14
CASSRAGPYNEQFF
>TRBJ2-2|TRBV5-4|16
CASSRASGGPTGELFF
>TRBJ2-7|TRBV19|10
CASGTYEQYF
>TRBJ2-5|TRBV7-6|15
CASSLGGDPRVAQYF
>TRBJ2-7|TRBV5-1|14
CASSPVTGRNEQYF
>TRBJ1-3|TRBV5-1|16
CASSLTGDFSGNTIYF
>TRBJ2-5|TRBV10-1|17
CASSRTKGTGDLGTQYF
>TRBJ1-2|TRBV6-4|14
CASSDRGGFYGYTF
>TRBJ1-5|TRBV2|15
CASRAGTGGLQPQHF
>TRBJ1-5|TRBV6-6|15
CASSYGRGGNQPQHF
>TRBJ2-1|TRBV7-2|16
CASSRLGSPTYNEQFF
>TRBJ2-6|TRBV19|16
CASSIRAPSGANVLTF
>TRBJ2-2|TRBV7-9|15
CASSPGLLWTGELFF
>TRBJ1-3|TRBV30|14
CAWSVWLSGNTIYF
>TRBJ1-5|TRBV4-3|15
CASSPTETGRQPQHF
>TRBJ2-6|TRBV30|16
CAWSRTGNSGANVLTF
>TRBJ2-1|TRBV7-3|15
CASSLLGGVFNEQFF